This TCR beta chain was retrieved from a study of blood T cell repertoires in COVID-19. Generated by immunoSEQ multiplex PCR, the TCRdb table keeps only in-frame clones and is missing some. This table holds some 160,000 clones, under 90% found once. CDR1 and CDR2 from the germline V gene are LNHNV and YYDKDF (reference sequence). This CDR3 has 13 amino acids. V dropped 3 bases and J dropped 1 base, with 6 bases sitting between them. Cohort allocation depended upon clinical history that participants reported. Among Cohort 3 donors, those recovered had two negative PCRs, clearance, or symptom resolution. This clone was seen a single time. Other DNA variants within this sample encode the same CDR3.

The V call is TRBV15, the J call TRBJ1-1; the D is unclear. The TCR sequence derives from an older woman who had recovered from COVID-19. The sample consisted of PBMCs or T cells enriched from blood (not recorded which). The CDR3 nucleotides are TGTGCCACCAGCAGTAGCGGGAACACTGAAGCTTTCTTT. Translation gives CATSSSGNTEAFF.